The 21 T cell receptor beta chains below come from one sample, sequenced in a study of blood T cells in healthy people across ages (dated by TCRdb to about 2015). The library relied on 5' RACE. Sequenced using an Illumina HiSeq 2500. A second PCR of about 6 to 11 cycles was performed with a sample-barcoded 5' primer and a J-beta primer mix. TCRdb reran the public reads through fastp at Q25 and MiXCR, keeping productive beta chains. Each CDR3 protein gets just one entry, which takes the most common genes and DNA from the rows behind it. This sample comprises about 2 million distinct CDR3 sequences, around 50% of them detected only once. Approximately 2.1% of the sample rests with the top ten. Sequenced: blood. The receptors were gathered from a woman aged 40 to 50 in good health.

The table lists this clonotype with a count of one. The V and J genes are TRBV6-2 or TRBV6-3 and TRBJ2-5, with unresolved D. V was shortened by 5 bases and J by 2 bases, with 15 bases between the two germline ends. Germline V CDR1 and CDR2: MNHEY, SVGEGT. The CDR3 has 15 residues. Here the CDR3 reads CASSHGGLIQETQYF. CDR3 nucleotide sequence: TGTGCCAGCAGTCACGGTGGTCTGATTCAAGAGACCCAGTACTTC.

The rearrangement uses TRBV20-1 and TRBJ1-2; possibly TRBD1 for D (5 bases). CDR1 and CDR2 from the germline V gene are DFQATT and SNEGSKA (reference sequence). This CDR3 contains 14 residues. Trimming took off 5 bases at V and 6 bases at J, with 19 bases between the two ends. The CDR3 DNA is TGCAGTGCTCAAGACCCGGACATAAACCATGGCTACACCTTC. As protein: CSAQDPDINHGYTF.

This rearrangement joins TRBV10-2 to TRBJ1-5; 7 nucleotides line up with TRBD1. The V segment lost 8 bases and the J segment 2 bases; nucleotides outside the gene matches: 6. Germline loops: CDR1 WSHSY, CDR2 SAAADI. CDR3 length: 14 amino acids. CDR3 sequence: CASATGRGNQPQHF. For the CDR3, the DNA is TGCGCCAGCGCGACAGGGCGCGGCAATCAGCCCCAGCATTTT.

In its sample, this clonotype was seen a few times. The genes are TRBV27 and TRBJ2-3; 9 bases are a match to TRBD1. The CDR3 has 16 amino acids. V gave up 4 bases and J gave up 3 bases; unmatched junction bases: 8. CDR1 and CDR2 from the germline V gene are MNHEY and SMNVEV (reference sequence). The CDR3 protein is CASSSGTGFPTDTQYF. DNA of the CDR3: TGTGCCAGCAGTTCCGGGACAGGGTTTCCTACAGATACGCAGTATTTT.

V gene TRBV4-2 combines with J gene TRBJ1-4; 10 nucleotides match TRBD1. Germline trimming cut 3 bases from V and 6 bases from J; bases unmatched to any gene: 4. The CDR3 consists of 15 residues. Germline V gene sequence: CDR1 LGHNA, CDR2 YNFKEQ. The CDR3 spells CASSQRQGADEKLFF. The CDR3 DNA is TGTGCCAGCAGCCAGAGACAGGGGGCCGATGAAAAACTGTTTTTT.

This clonotype has a handful of counts. This chain uses TRBV7-2 with TRBJ2-1, with unresolved D. This CDR3 has 14 residues. Trimming removed 3 bases at V and 5 bases at J, with 11 bases between. CDR1 and CDR2 from the germline V gene are SGHTA and FQGNSA. CDR3 amino acids: CASSFYGSHNEQFF. DNA for the CDR3: TGTGCCAGCAGCTTTTACGGGTCACACAATGAGCAGTTCTTC.

V usage is TRBV20-1 and J usage is TRBJ1-2, with D unresolved. CDR1 and CDR2 from the germline V gene are DFQATT and SNEGSKA (reference sequence). The CDR3 is 14 residues long. V lost 0 bases, J lost 4 bases, and 12 bases lay in between. The CDR3 sequence is CSARDEGQSYGYTF. The CDR3 DNA reads as TGCAGTGCTAGAGATGAAGGCCAAAGCTATGGCTACACCTTC.

The chain uses TRBV6-5 and TRBJ1-2; D is ambiguous. This CDR3 region has 14 residues. Trimming stripped 4 bases from V and 3 bases from J, with 12 bases between. CDR1 is MNHEY and CDR2 is SVGAGI in the germline V gene. As DNA, the CDR3 is TGTGCCAGCAGTTCTCCGACCGTATACTATGGCTACACCTTC. It specifies CASSSPTVYYGYTF.

V gene TRBV5-6 combines with J gene TRBJ2-2, with a tentative D call TRBD1 (5 bases). The V end was cut by 5 bases, the J end by 6 bases, with 11 bases between. The CDR3 sequence is 13 residues long. Germline CDR1 and CDR2: SGHDT and YYEEEE. The DNA for the CDR3 is TGTGCCAGCAGGGGCAGGGTCGCCGGGGAGCTGTTTTTT. This encodes CASRGRVAGELFF.

The V and J genes are TRBV2 and TRBJ2-3; unclear D gene. Germline values: CDR1 SNHLY, CDR2 FYNNEI. CDR3 length: 13 residues. V dropped 7 bases and J dropped 0 bases, with 8 bases sitting between them. CDR3 nucleotides: TGTGCCAGCAAGTGGGGTAGCACAGATACGCAGTATTTT. Protein: CASKWGSTDTQYF. The variable domain in full, with the rest retrieved from reference TRBV2 and TRBJ2-3, is EPEVTQTPSHQVTQMGQEVILRCVPISNHLYFYWYRQILGQKVEFLVSFYNNEISEKSEIFDDQFSVERPDGSNFTLKIRSTKLEDSAMYFCASKWGSTDTQYFGPGTRLTVL.

Points on this clonotype: The junction departs from germline at one end; a sequencing error may be responsible. The V and J genes are TRBV4-3 and TRBJ1-1; D may be TRBD1 (5 bases). Germline V gene sequence: CDR1 LGHNA, CDR2 YSLEER. This CDR3 spans 14 amino acids. DNA of the CDR3: TGCACCAGCAGCCCTTCGGGTGGGGGCACTGAAGCTTTCTTT. Amino acid sequence: CTSSPSGGGTEAFF.

The chain combines TRBV5-6 with TRBJ2-7; a weak D match, TRBD2 (5 bases). There are 15 residues in the CDR3. The germline V and J ends were trimmed by 0 bases and 7 bases, with 17 bases remaining between them. Germline V gene data show CDR1 as SGHDT and CDR2 as YYEEEE. CDR3 nucleotides: TGTGCCAGCAGCTTGGGGCCGCCGCCTAGCTATGAGCAGTACTTC. Its translation: CASSLGPPPSYEQYF.

This chain uses TRBV5-5 with TRBJ2-5; TRBD1 agrees at 7 bases. The V and J ends lost 3 bases and 3 bases, in that order; junction bases with no gene match: 8. Germline V CDR1 and CDR2: SGHKS, YYEKEE (reference sequence). The CDR3 length is 15 residues. The CDR3 protein is CASSWQPGQKETQYF. The CDR3, as DNA: TGTGCCAGCAGCTGGCAACCGGGACAGAAAGAGACCCAGTACTTC.

This clonotype was detected only a few times. The rearrangement uses TRBV25-1 and TRBJ2-6, with D uncertain. Per the germline V gene, CDR1 is MGHDK and CDR2 is SYGVNS. This CDR3 region has 17 residues. The V end was cut by 7 bases, the J end by 2 bases, with 18 bases between. The CDR3 is CASTGQDGLAGANVLTF. As DNA, the CDR3 is TGTGCCAGCACCGGTCAGGACGGCCTAGCTGGGGCCAACGTCCTGACTTTC.

This clonotype is a singleton in its sample. The V call is TRBV5-5, the J call TRBJ2-5; D unclear. TRBJ2-7 explains the end of the DNA better; the J call may be wrong. CDR3 length equals 13 residues. Germline CDR1 is SGHKS and CDR2 is YYEKEE (reference sequence). The DNA for the CDR3 is TGTGCCAGCAGCTTGGCCAATTGGGACGAGCAGTACTTC. This sequence encodes CASSLANWDEQYF.

The chain links TRBV6-1 to TRBJ1-5; TRBD1 is a possible D gene (5 bases). Trimming removed 6 bases at V and 3 bases at J, with 12 bases between. Germline-derived CDR1 and CDR2 are MNHNS and SASEGT. The length of the CDR3 is 14 residues. In nucleotides, the CDR3 is TGTGCCAGCAGCCGGGGGAGCGACAATCAGCCCCAGCATTTT. It yields the protein CASSRGSDNQPQHF.

V and J are TRBV6-1 and TRBJ2-5; D possibly corresponds to TRBD1 (6 bases). Matching the DNA end better, TRBJ2-7 makes the J call doubtful. Germline CDR1 is MNHNS and CDR2 is SASEGT. CDR3 length: 14 amino acids. CDR3 residues: CASEDTGISYEQYF. The CDR3 DNA reads TGTGCCAGCGAAGATACAGGGATCTCCTACGAGCAGTACTTC.

This chain links TRBV28 with TRBJ2-7, with 13 nucleotides matching TRBD2. This CDR3 has 18 amino acids. Trimming at V came to 6 bases and at J to 0 bases, leaving 11 bases not matched to a gene. The germline V gene has CDR1 MDHEN and CDR2 SYDVKM. Written as DNA, the CDR3 is TGTGCCAGCAGCCCCTTGAGGGGGACTAGCGGGGTCTCCTACGAGCAGTACTTC. As protein: CASSPLRGTSGVSYEQYF. Filled out from reference TRBV28 and TRBJ2-7, the complete variable domain reads DVKVTQSSRYLVKRTGEKVFLECVQDMDHENMFWYRQDPGLGLRLIYFSYDVKMKEKGDIPEGYSVSREKKERFSLILESASTNQTSMYLCASSPLRGTSGVSYEQYFGPGTRLTVT.

This clonotype has only a few counts. This chain connects TRBV6-2 or TRBV6-3 to TRBJ2-3; 7 positions agree with TRBD2. The CDR3 loop spans 13 amino acids. Trimming removed 8 bases from V and 6 bases from J; junction bases left unmatched: 8. The germline V gene encodes CDR1 MNHEY and CDR2 SVGEGT. In nucleotides, the CDR3 is TGTGCCAGCGTCCAGGGAGGGTTGGATACGCAGTATTTT. Protein product: CASVQGGLDTQYF.

This clonotype appeared a few times. The chain employs TRBV7-2 and TRBJ2-1; tentative D call: TRBD2 (5 bases). Trimming cost V 6 bases and J 0 bases, with 9 bases left between them. Per the germline V gene, CDR1 is SGHTA and CDR2 is FQGNSA. The CDR3 covers 14 residues. CDR3: CASRLGPSYNEQFF. The CDR3 bases are TGTGCCAGCAGACTAGGGCCCTCCTACAATGAGCAGTTCTTC. Drawing the rest from reference TRBV7-2 and TRBJ2-1, the complete variable domain is GAGVSQSPSNKVTEKGKDVELRCDPISGHTALYWYRQSLGQGLEFLIYFQGNSAPDKSGLPSDRFSAERTGGSVSTLTIQRTQQEDSAVYLCASRLGPSYNEQFFGPGTRLTVL.

The rearrangement links TRBV6-1 to TRBJ2-3; 10 bases map to TRBD2. The CDR3 spans 15 residues. CDR1 is MNHNS, CDR2 SASEGT, per germline. The J segment lost 3 bases and the V segment lost 8 bases, leaving 8 bases of the junction unmatched. The CDR3 DNA sequence: TGTGCCAGCGGTCTTAGCGGGGGGATAACAGATACGCAGTATTTT. Its translation: CASGLSGGITDTQYF.